This TCR beta chain was retrieved from a study of cytomegalovirus exposure and HLA in healthy donors. Across the study: Earlier sequencing of approximately 200 million T cells yielded nearly 120 million unique TCR beta sequences.

CDR3 length: 14 amino acids. Deletions cut 1 base from V and 2 bases from J, with 8 bases between. From germline, CDR1 is SEHNR and CDR2 FQNEAQ (reference sequence). PCR primers comprised 60 Vbeta and 13 Jbeta primers. This table comes from immunoSEQ multiplex PCR, and its TCRdb copy is limited to in-frame clones, with some not included. The sample yields about 160,000 clones, approximately 78% seen once. Sequencing was performed on PBMCs. The V gene is TRBV7-9, the J gene TRBJ1-2; D gene unclear. The TCR was taken from a woman in her 40s in good health and CMV-seronegative. The CDR3 region is CASSLGLQNYGYTF. The DNA for the CDR3 is TGTGCCAGCAGCTTAGGTTTACAAAACTATGGCTACACCTTC.